These 27 T cell receptor beta chains originate from one sample sequenced in a study of shared clonotypes between healthy human individuals. Repertoires were generated with immunoSEQ multiplex PCR, while TCRdb's copy carries only in-frame clones and drops some. The sample records 2 million to 2.5 million clones, approximately 93% being singletons. The sample comprised naive CD4+ T cells from PBMCs. Noted subset: CD45RA+ positively selected. The receptors shown here come from a man aged 18 to 30 in good health. Some clones in this sample may be carry-over from other donors' samples.

The gene calls are TRBV15 and TRBJ1-6; D might be TRBD1 (5 bases). CDR3 length: 14 residues. CDR1 LNHNV and CDR2 YYDKDF come from the germline V gene (reference sequence). V lost 0 bases and J 7 bases, leaving 7 bases between the germline ends. CDR3 DNA: TGTGCCACCAGCAGAGACGGGGGAAATTCACCCCTCCACTTT. Translation gives CATSRDGGNSPLHF.

The chain couples TRBV28 to TRBJ2-1; no clear D gene. Germline values: CDR1 MDHEN, CDR2 SYDVKM. The CDR3 totals 12 residues. The V end lost 2 bases, the J end lost 5 bases, and 4 bases lay between the germline ends. CDR3 protein: CASSLRNNEQFF. In nucleotides, the CDR3 is TGTGCCAGCAGTTTACGGAACAATGAGCAGTTCTTC.

V usage is TRBV27 and J usage is TRBJ2-5, with TRBD2 matching 12 bases. The CDR3 runs to 16 residues. Germline lookup yields CDR1 MNHEY and CDR2 SMNVEV (reference sequence). V lost 5 bases, J lost 1 base, and 5 bases stayed unmatched. The CDR3 DNA reads TGTGCCAGCAGTCCCGGACTAGCGGGAACCCAAGAGACCCAGTACTTC. Translation gives CASSPGLAGTQETQYF.

This clone was counted only a few times. The same CDR3 also results from other DNA sequences found in this sample. CDR3: CASSPRQMNTEAFF. The DNA of the CDR3 is TGTGCCAGCTCACCACGACAGATGAACACTGAAGCTTTCTTT. The V call is TRBV18, the J call TRBJ1-1; D possibly corresponds to TRBD1 (5 bases). The germline CDR1 and CDR2 sequences are KGHSH and LQKENI. The CDR3 loop spans 14 amino acids. V was pared by 1 base and J by 0 bases, with 6 bases between.

This clone appeared once. The sample carries other DNA sequences with the same CDR3. This chain uses TRBV7-6 with TRBJ2-5; D gene ambiguous. The CDR3 loop spans 11 amino acids. CDR1 SGHVS and CDR2 FNYEAQ come from the germline V gene. V was shortened by 5 bases and J by 2 bases, with 3 bases between the two germline ends. CDR3 sequence: CASSVQETQYF. The DNA for the CDR3 is TGTGCCAGCAGCGTGCAAGAGACCCAGTACTTC.

This clone was recorded once. The CDR3, as DNA: TGCAGCGTTGAATGGGCAGCCACCTACAATGAGCAGTTCTTC. Translated: CSVEWAATYNEQFF. The chain employs TRBV29-1 and TRBJ2-1; D remains ambiguous. This CDR3 region has 14 residues. CDR1 SQVTM and CDR2 ANQGSEA come from the germline V gene. Trimming stripped 2 bases from V and 2 bases from J, with 10 bases between.

The chain has TRBV7-2 and TRBJ1-1; no clear D gene. Germline values: CDR1 SGHTA, CDR2 FQGNSA. This CDR3 is 14 amino acids long. V dropped 5 bases and J dropped 0 bases, with 10 bases sitting between them. CDR3 coding DNA: TGTGCCAGCAGCCGGCTCAATGTGAACACTGAAGCTTTCTTT. It translates to CASSRLNVNTEAFF. Using reference TRBV7-2 and TRBJ1-1 for the parts outside the CDR3, the full variable domain is GAGVSQSPSNKVTEKGKDVELRCDPISGHTALYWYRQSLGQGLEFLIYFQGNSAPDKSGLPSDRFSAERTGGSVSTLTIQRTQQEDSAVYLCASSRLNVNTEAFFGQGTRLTVV.

This sequence joins TRBV7-3 and TRBJ2-7; 10 positions match TRBD1. V lost 5 bases and J lost 2; bases outside the gene matches: 6. CDR1 is SGHTA and CDR2 is FQGTGA in the germline V gene. The CDR3 contains 15 residues. In nucleotides, the CDR3 is TGTGCCAGCAGCCCGGCCGGGACAGGGGCCTACGAGCAGTACTTC. Translated: CASSPAGTGAYEQYF.

The V call is TRBV10-1, the J call TRBJ2-7, with 9 bases fitting TRBD1. V dropped 3 bases and J dropped 2; count of bases not matched to a gene: 8. Germline loops: CDR1 WNHNN, CDR2 SYGVQD (reference sequence). The CDR3 totals 16 residues. CDR3 nucleotides: TGCGCCAGCAGTGAAACTATGGGACAGGGACCCTACGAGCAGTACTTC. Protein: CASSETMGQGPYEQYF.

The chain couples TRBV18 to TRBJ2-3, with 7 bases aligning to TRBD2. The germline gives CDR1 KGHSH, CDR2 LQKENI. The V segment lost 3 bases and the J segment 5 bases; nucleotides outside the gene matches: 8. This CDR3 region has 15 residues. In nucleotides, the CDR3 is TGTGCCAGCTCACCCGGACTAGGAGGGGTAGATACGCAGTATTTT. This sequence encodes CASSPGLGGVDTQYF.

As regards this clone: Other nucleotide sequences in the sample specify the same CDR3. The chain links TRBV5-1 to TRBJ2-5; no reliable D call. V lost 0 bases to trimming and J lost 4 bases, with 7 bases between them. Germline V gene lookup returns CDR1 SGHRS and CDR2 YFSETQ. This CDR3 is built from 13 residues. The CDR3 nucleotides read TGCGCCAGCAGCTTGGTTGCAGGAGAGACCCAGTACTTC. It encodes CASSLVAGETQYF. The entire variable domain, with the rest obtained from reference TRBV5-1 and TRBJ2-5, is as follows: KAGVTQTPRYLIKTRGQQVTLSCSPISGHRSVSWYQQTPGQGLQFLFEYFSETQRNKGNFPGRFSGRQFSNSRSEMNVSTLELGDSALYLCASSLVAGETQYFGPGTRLLVL.

The sample holds one count of this clone. This chain joins TRBV5-1 and TRBJ1-1; 9 positions agree with TRBD1. From germline, CDR1 is SGHRS and CDR2 YFSETQ. The CDR3 spans 16 residues. With V trimmed by 4 bases and J by 2 bases, 9 bases remained unmatched. The CDR3 spells CASSPGQGWLNTEAFF. The CDR3 region has the DNA TGCGCCAGCAGCCCGGGACAGGGATGGCTTAACACTGAAGCTTTCTTT.

The genes are TRBV5-6 and TRBJ1-1; D uncertain. Looked up from germline, CDR1 is SGHDT and CDR2 is YYEEEE. The CDR3 totals 12 residues. V dropped 1 base and J dropped 8 bases, with 9 bases sitting between them. CDR3 region: CASSLRTTEAFF. In DNA, the CDR3 is TGTGCCAGCAGCTTGAGGACGACGGAAGCTTTCTTT.

This chain links TRBV29-1 with TRBJ2-1; 11 bases are a match to TRBD2. Germline V CDR1 and CDR2: SQVTM, ANQGSEA. The ends lost 3 bases at V and 1 base at J; junction bases unmatched: 8. The CDR3 totals 17 residues. This CDR3 reads CSVEGVAGGPSYNEQFF. In DNA form, the CDR3 reads TGCAGCGTTGAGGGGGTAGCGGGAGGGCCTTCCTACAATGAGCAGTTCTTC.

This chain joins TRBV6-5 and TRBJ2-5; 7 positions match TRBD2. Germline values: CDR1 MNHEY, CDR2 SVGAGI. The V and J ends lost 0 bases and 5 bases, in that order; junction bases with no gene match: 9. The CDR3 loop spans 16 amino acids. This CDR3 reads CASSYSLAATSETQYF. CDR3 sequence (DNA): TGTGCCAGCAGTTACTCGCTAGCGGCAACGTCGGAGACCCAGTACTTC.

V gene TRBV6-6 combines with J gene TRBJ1-5, with D unresolved. V lost 0 bases to trimming and J lost 7 bases, with 4 bases between them. The CDR3 has 12 residues. Germline lookup yields CDR1 MNHNY and CDR2 SVGAGI (reference sequence). CDR3 residues: CASSYSSQPQHF. CDR3 DNA: TGTGCCAGCAGTTACTCCTCCCAGCCCCAGCATTTT.

This rearrangement joins TRBV7-9 to TRBJ1-2, with TRBD1 identical over 7 bases. The CDR3 contains 13 residues. V shed 3 bases, J shed 8 bases, and the junction held 6 bases outside the gene matches. From germline, CDR1 is SEHNR and CDR2 FQNEAQ (reference sequence). The CDR3 loop is CASSFRQGDGYTF. CDR3 DNA sequence: TGTGCCAGCAGCTTCAGACAGGGAGACGGCTACACCTTC. The variable domain in full, with the rest retrieved from reference TRBV7-9 and TRBJ1-2, is DTGVSQNPRHKITKRGQNVTFRCDPISEHNRLYWYRQTLGQGPEFLTYFQNEAQLEKSRLLSDRFSAERPKGSFSTLEIQRTEQGDSAMYLCASSFRQGDGYTFGSGTRLTVV.

Comment on this clone: The sample contains more than one DNA sequence encoding this CDR3. V gene TRBV11-2 combines with J gene TRBJ1-2, with D perhaps TRBD1 (5 bases). CDR1 is SGHAT and CDR2 is FQNNGV in the germline V gene. V lost 1 base, J lost 1 base, and 7 bases lay in between. The CDR3 is made up of 14 amino acids. CDR3 sequence (DNA): TGTGCCAGCAGCTTAGGGGGCAGTAACTATGGCTACACCTTC. This encodes CASSLGGSNYGYTF.

Comment on this clone: Other DNA sequences of this sample code for an identical CDR3. The chain carries TRBV9 and TRBJ2-3, with TRBD2 matching over 9 bases. This CDR3 comprises 15 residues. Germline V gene sequence: CDR1 SGDLS, CDR2 YYNGEE. Losses at the gene ends were 1 base for V and 2 bases for J; bases not matched to a gene: 2. The CDR3 nucleotides read TGTGCCAGCAGCGTAACTAGCGGGCTCACAGATACGCAGTATTTT. This gives the protein CASSVTSGLTDTQYF.

The chain couples TRBV5-1 to TRBJ2-7, with TRBD1 identical over 8 bases. The CDR3 covers 15 residues. CDR1 is SGHRS and CDR2 is YFSETQ in the germline V gene. J lost 5 bases, V lost 0 bases, and 7 bases had no gene match. The CDR3 spells CASSLDRGTRDEQYF. The CDR3 DNA reads TGCGCCAGCAGCTTGGACAGGGGGACAAGGGACGAGCAGTACTTC.

The V call is TRBV29-1, the J call TRBJ2-5, with 7 nucleotides matching TRBD1. V shed 2 bases, J shed 4 bases, and the junction held 4 bases outside the gene matches. Germline values: CDR1 SQVTM, CDR2 ANQGSEA. This CDR3 is built from 13 residues. DNA of the CDR3: TGCAGCGTTGAACAGGGGGAACGAGAGACCCAGTACTTC. It specifies CSVEQGERETQYF.

This chain uses TRBV9 with TRBJ2-3; possibly TRBD1 for D (5 bases). In germline, CDR1 is SGDLS, CDR2 YYNGEE. V was trimmed by 3 bases and J by 2 bases, leaving 13 bases between them. The CDR3 runs to 15 residues. In DNA form, the CDR3 reads TGTGCCAGCAGCGGACAGATTTTTTCCACAGATACGCAGTATTTT. The encoded protein is CASSGQIFSTDTQYF.

This clone has only a few counts. The chain couples TRBV30 to TRBJ1-5; D gene unclear. Trimming took 2 bases from V and 2 from J, leaving 10 bases between them. The CDR3 runs to 14 residues. Germline values: CDR1 GTSNPN, CDR2 SVGIG (reference sequence). The CDR3 bases are TGTGCCTGGAGTTCAAGGTTCGGCAATCAGCCCCAGCATTTT. This sequence encodes CAWSSRFGNQPQHF.

The chain carries TRBV4-1 and TRBJ2-7; 7 positions match TRBD2. Trimming cost V 4 bases and J 7 bases; bases outside gene matches: 10. From germline, CDR1 is MGHRA and CDR2 YSYEKL. This CDR3 comprises 14 residues. CDR3 protein: CASSPLGGDREQYF. The DNA of the CDR3 is TGCGCCAGCAGCCCCCTGGGGGGGGACCGGGAGCAGTACTTC.

J is TRBJ2-5 and V is TRBV28; 7 bases match TRBD1. The J call is in doubt because the DNA end fits TRBJ2-7 better. The CDR3 runs 14 residues. Germline loops: CDR1 MDHEN, CDR2 SYDVKM. CDR3 protein: CATSTPDRAYEQYF. Here the CDR3 DNA reads TGTGCCACTTCAACCCCCGACAGGGCCTACGAGCAGTACTTC.

This chain joins TRBV2 and TRBJ1-1; 9 bases match TRBD1. Per germline, CDR1 SNHLY and CDR2 FYNNEI. Losses at the gene ends were 6 bases for V and 5 bases for J; bases not matched to a gene: 4. This CDR3 has 13 amino acids. Here the CDR3 DNA reads TGTGCCAGCAGCACAGACAGGGGGACTGAAGCTTTCTTT. This encodes CASSTDRGTEAFF. Together with reference TRBV2 and TRBJ1-1, the CDR3 gives the full variable domain: EPEVTQTPSHQVTQMGQEVILRCVPISNHLYFYWYRQILGQKVEFLVSFYNNEISEKSEIFDDQFSVERPDGSNFTLKIRSTKLEDSAMYFCASSTDRGTEAFFGQGTRLTVV.

The V gene is TRBV25-1, the J gene TRBJ2-1; perhaps TRBD2 as D (5 bases). The V gene lost 5 bases and the J gene lost 7 bases, with 12 bases spanning the gap. This CDR3 is built from 13 residues. Germline loops: CDR1 MGHDK, CDR2 SYGVNS. The CDR3 nucleotides are TGTGCCAGCAGTCGCACTAGTCTGAATGAGCAGTTCTTC. It translates to CASSRTSLNEQFF.